The clone carrying this TCR beta chain was seen only a few times. The antigen is undetermined. The sample belongs to a study of T-cell memory formation after mild COVID-19. General observations from the study: Mostly located in CM and EM were contracting CD4+ clones, with contracting CD8+ clones located in EMRA.

This CDR3 is built from 15 residues. Trimming removed 6 bases from V and 1 base from J; junction bases left unmatched: 5. Amplification by 5'RACE using constant-segment primers produced TCR alpha and TCR beta cDNA libraries that carried sample barcodes and UMIs. TCRdb reprocessed the 5' RACE reads with MiXCR, giving one entry per CDR3 protein. The sample carries roughly 220,000 distinct CDR3 sequences, more than 8% recorded once. This rearrangement joins TRBV12-3 or TRBV12-4 to TRBJ2-2; 7 nucleotides agree with TRBD1. This sequence was found in a man aged 18 to 30 who had mild COVID-19 (a few samples of this study predate the infection). Cell type and time point are not known. The sequencing sample was made of PBMCs or a T cell subset sorted from them (not recorded which). The CDR3 sequence: CASSTWTGNTGELFF. DNA for the CDR3: TGTGCCAGCAGCACGTGGACAGGGAACACCGGGGAGCTGTTTTTT.